These 5 T cell receptor beta chains originate from one sample sequenced in a study of T cells in women clearing cervical HPV infection listed by TCRdb under 2018. Receptor amplification or capture employed the immunoSEQ multiplex PCR assay. TCRdb stores this immuneACCESS table with in-frame sequences only. Part of the clones is absent; in the studies checked, under half of the shortfall reflects unresolved V genes, and no reason is known for the rest. This sample's table has entries for roughly 45,000 clones. The top ten clones comprise 0.98% of the sample. Sequences were obtained from blood buffy coat. Receptors originate from a woman aged 18 to 75 with a cervical HPV16 infection that either progressed to CIN3+ or cleared (not recorded which).

For this clone: The read finishes 3 residues shy of the CDR3 end, and the germline J gene is used to complete it. The chain uses TRBV5-1 and TRBJ1-1, with D perhaps matching TRBD1 (5 bases). CDR3 length: 16 amino acids. CDR1 and CDR2 (germline): SGHRS, YFSETQ. V shed 5 bases and J shed 4 bases, with 21 bases lying between them. The CDR3 region is CASSVRASGEGTEAFF. CDR3 DNA, as far as it was read: TGCGCCAGCAGTGTCAGGGCTTCGGGCGAGGGCACTGAA.

A word on this clone: The read comes to an end 3 residues before the CDR3 does, leaving the germline J gene to fill in the end. J is TRBJ2-5 and V is TRBV4-2, with D possibly matching TRBD2 (6 bases). This CDR3 has 14 amino acids. Germline loops: CDR1 LGHNA, CDR2 YNFKEQ. V lost 1 base to trimming and J lost 4 bases, with 10 bases between them. The CDR3 loop reads CASSQGGVGETQYF. The CDR3 DNA, read in part, is TGTGCCAGCAGCCAAGGGGGGGTGGGAGAGACC.

On this clone itself: The read is 3 residues too short to cover the CDR3 end, so that end is filled in from the germline J gene. J is TRBJ2-2 and V is TRBV7-9, with TRBD1 as a possible D gene (6 bases). Germline V lookup: CDR1 SEHNR, CDR2 FQNEAQ (reference sequence). This CDR3 spans 14 amino acids. The CDR3: CASSLMGKQGKLFF. CDR3 DNA, as far as it was read: TGTGCCAGCAGCTTAATGGGGAAACAGGGAAAG.

A word on this clone: The observed sequence ends 3 residues before the CDR3 terminus, with the missing tail filled in from the germline J gene. The gene calls are TRBV5-1 and TRBJ2-3; the match to TRBD2 covers 7 bases. The V gene end was trimmed by 7 bases and the J gene end by 1 base; junction bases not matched to a gene: 9. CDR1 and CDR2 (germline): SGHRS, YFSETQ. This CDR3 is built from 15 residues. The chain's CDR3 is CASGQGLPRTDTQYF. The part of the CDR3 DNA that was read is TGCGCCAGCGGCCAGGGACTACCCCGCACAGATACG.

With respect to this clone: The CDR3 extends 3 residues past the end of the read, so its final part is completed from the germline J gene. The gene calls are TRBV6-1 and TRBJ2-1; 12 bases line up with TRBD1. Germline loops: CDR1 MNHNS, CDR2 SASEGT. The length of the CDR3 is 16 residues. Trimming cost V 4 bases and J 7 bases; bases outside gene matches: 8. CDR3 region: CASSGTGTGGFNEQFF. The part of the CDR3 DNA that was read is TGTGCCAGCAGTGGGACCGGGACAGGGGGCTTTAATGAG.